This is a list of T cell receptor beta chains from one sample in a study of shared clonotypes between healthy human individuals. Only in-frame clones appear in the TCRdb table, and some are missing; sequencing was by immunoSEQ multiplex PCR. The table includes under 2.5 million clones, roughly 90% detected once. The sequenced material came from naive CD4+ T cells from PBMCs. The receptors were sampled from a man aged 18 to 29 in good health. Some clones in this sample may be carry-over from other donors' samples. Each CDR3 is given with its conserved first and last residue. A D gene is named only where the DNA matches it firmly. Part of the rows lack a size; the others show once, few, many or a class for expanded clones.

J gene	D gene	clone size	V gene	CDR3 protein	CDR3 DNA
TRBJ2-2	-	-	TRBV9	CASSRIDASGELFF	TGTGCCAGCAGCCGTATAGACGCATCCGGGGAGCTGTTTTTT
TRBJ1-6	TRBD1	-	TRBV7-9	CASSPSGDRVSPLHF	TGTGCCAGCAGCCCTAGTGGGGACAGGGTCTCACCCCTCCACTTT
TRBJ1-4	-	-	TRBV9	CASSVGPNWVDTNEKLFF	TGTGCCAGCAGCGTAGGCCCAAACTGGGTGGATACTAATGAAAAACTGTTTTTT
TRBJ2-1	-	once	TRBV9	CASSVGGAGPYNEQFF	TGTGCCAGCAGCGTAGGAGGGGCAGGGCCCTACAATGAGCAGTTCTTC
TRBJ1-5	-	-	TRBV5-1	CASSFGGGEGGQPQHF	TGCGCCAGCAGCTTCGGGGGCGGCGAGGGGGGTCAGCCCCAGCATTTT
TRBJ2-2	-	few	TRBV11-2	CASSPRSGELFF	TGTGCCAGCAGCCCCCGGTCTGGGGAGCTGTTTTTT
TRBJ1-1	-	-	TRBV4-2	CASSQVGKNTEAFF	TGTGCCAGCAGCCAAGTCGGGAAGAACACTGAAGCTTTCTTT
TRBJ1-2	-	once	TRBV7-9	CASANRQELGYTF	TGTGCCAGTGCAAATAGGCAGGAACTTGGCTACACCTTC
TRBJ2-3	-	-	TRBV7-2	CASSPGTVSTDTQYF	TGTGCCAGCAGCCCAGGGACGGTGAGCACAGATACGCAGTATTTT
TRBJ1-1	TRBD1	-	TRBV18	CASSPSTGPNTEAFF	TGTGCCAGCTCCCCGTCGACAGGGCCGAACACTGAAGCTTTCTTT
TRBJ2-7	-	once	TRBV28	CASTKAVSGEQYF	TGTGCCAGCACGAAGGCAGTCTCTGGCGAGCAGTACTTC
TRBJ1-4	-	-	TRBV5-6	CASSLTGAGEKLFF	TGTGCCAGCAGCTTGACTGGGGCGGGCGAAAAACTGTTTTTT
TRBJ1-1	-	-	TRBV10-3	CAISPDSLNTEAFF	TGTGCCATCAGTCCTGACAGTTTGAACACTGAAGCTTTCTTT
TRBJ1-5	-	once	TRBV5-1	CASSLRPSGQGNQPQHF	TGCGCCAGCAGCTTGCGTCCGTCCGGACAAGGCAATCAGCCCCAGCATTTT
TRBJ2-3	-	-	TRBV6-1	CASRDRRAFTDTQYF	TGTGCCAGCAGGGACAGACGAGCATTTACAGATACGCAGTATTTT
TRBJ2-7	TRBD2	once	TRBV2	CASRGLAGPHEQYF	TGTGCCAGCAGGGGACTAGCGGGGCCGCACGAGCAGTACTTC
TRBJ2-5	-	-	TRBV4-1	CASSLSPGEETQYF	TGCGCCAGCAGCCTTAGCCCTGGTGAAGAGACCCAGTACTTC
TRBJ2-5	-	few	TRBV30	CAWSGGETQYF	TGTGCCTGGAGTGGGGGGGAGACCCAGTACTTC
TRBJ1-3	-	few	TRBV5-5	CASSLTDRSGNTIYF	TGTGCCAGCAGCTTGACCGACAGGTCTGGAAACACCATATATTTT
TRBJ1-1	-	-	TRBV6-5	CASNPNTEAFF	TGTGCCAGCAACCCGAACACTGAAGCTTTCTTT
TRBJ2-1	TRBD2	-	TRBV27	CASSEGTSGHNEQFF	TGTGCCAGCAGCGAAGGGACTAGCGGGCATAATGAGCAGTTCTTC
TRBJ2-7	TRBD1	-	TRBV18	CASSPQQGAHEQYF	TGTGCCAGCTCACCCCAGCAGGGGGCCCACGAGCAGTACTTC
TRBJ2-3	TRBD2	-	TRBV30	CAGTSGSTDTQYF	TGTGCCGGGACTAGCGGGAGTACAGATACGCAGTATTTT
TRBJ2-5	TRBD1	-	TRBV28	CASSKRAGGEGQETQYF	TGTGCCAGCAGTAAAAGGGCAGGGGGTGAGGGCCAAGAGACCCAGTACTTC
TRBJ2-5	-	-	TRBV4-3	CASSSLLGQGTQYF	TGCGCCAGCAGCTCCCTGTTGGGGCAGGGGACCCAGTACTTC
TRBJ2-3	-	-	TRBV2	CASSPRGTLSTDTQYF	TGTGCCAGCAGTCCCCGGGGGACTTTGAGCACAGATACGCAGTATTTT
TRBJ1-5	TRBD1	once	TRBV23-1	CASSPQQLGQGRKPQHF	TGCGCCAGCAGTCCCCAACAGCTCGGACAGGGGAGGAAGCCCCAGCATTTT
TRBJ1-5	-	-	TRBV6-1	CASIEGVAGQPQHF	TGTGCCAGCATCGAGGGGGTGGCGGGTCAGCCCCAGCATTTT
TRBJ1-4	-	once	TRBV6-1	CASSERGRTNEKLFF	TGTGCCAGCAGTGAACGAGGCAGAACTAATGAAAAACTGTTTTTT
TRBJ1-1	-	-	TRBV27	CASSSLRDTEAFF	TGTGCCAGCTCGAGCCTCAGGGACACTGAAGCTTTCTTT
TRBJ1-5	-	-	TRBV30	CAWSGGNNQPQHF	TGTGCCTGGTCGGGAGGGAACAATCAGCCCCAGCATTTT
TRBJ1-1	-	-	TRBV27	CASSPYGTENTEAFF	TGTGCCAGCAGCCCTTACGGGACGGAGAACACTGAAGCTTTCTTT
TRBJ2-7	-	once	TRBV7-3	CASSPGPAASYEQYF	TGTGCCAGCAGCCCCGGTCCGGCGGCATCCTACGAGCAGTACTTC
TRBJ1-1	-	-	TRBV27	CASSLIRGGGPEAFF	TGTGCCAGCAGTTTGATCCGTGGGGGCGGACCTGAAGCTTTCTTT
TRBJ2-1	-	-	TRBV6-5	CASSRSTGLLISRVF	TGTGCCAGCAGCCGATCGACCGGGCTTCTCATCTCAAGGGTCTTC
TRBJ1-2	TRBD1	-	TRBV7-2	CASSSPGGQAYGYTF	TGTGCCAGCAGCTCCCCGGGGGGACAGGCCTATGGCTACACCTTC
TRBJ2-3	-	once	TRBV30	CAWSVQLRDTQYF	TGTGCCTGGAGTGTACAACTGAGAGATACGCAGTATTTT
TRBJ2-1	-	-	TRBV2	CASSVKGNEQFF	TGTGCCAGCAGTGTTAAGGGTAATGAGCAGTTCTTC
TRBJ2-1	TRBD2	-	TRBV9	CASSVVDSGGLSYNEQFF	TGTGCCAGCAGCGTAGTGGATAGCGGGGGACTCTCCTACAATGAGCAGTTCTTC
TRBJ2-1	TRBD2	-	TRBV11-2	CASSQGLAGTLYNEQFF	TGTGCCAGCAGCCAAGGACTAGCGGGAACCCTCTACAATGAGCAGTTCTTC
TRBJ1-4	TRBD1	-	TRBV18	CASTGQGNEKLFF	TGTGCCAGCACGGGACAGGGAAATGAAAAACTGTTTTTT
TRBJ2-7	TRBD2	-	TRBV4-1	CASSQDYSGSLSYEQYF	TGCGCCAGCAGCCAAGATTATAGCGGGAGCCTCTCCTACGAGCAGTACTTC
TRBJ1-6	-	-	TRBV29-1	CSAGSSYNSPLHF	TGCAGCGCGGGGAGCTCCTATAATTCACCCCTCCACTTT
TRBJ1-1	-	-	TRBV7-2	CASSLGGLSEAFF	TGTGCCAGCAGCTTAGGCGGTTTGTCTGAAGCTTTCTTT
TRBJ2-7	-	-	TRBV6-1	CASIWARRNEQYF	TGTGCCAGCATCTGGGCCAGGCGCAACGAGCAGTACTTC
TRBJ2-2	-	once	TRBV9	CASSADPYGGFGGELFF	TGTGCCAGCAGCGCAGACCCCTACGGAGGTTTCGGCGGGGAGCTGTTTTTT
TRBJ2-5	TRBD2	-	TRBV7-2	CASSSGLAGTQYF	TGTGCCAGCAGCTCCGGACTAGCTGGGACCCAGTACTTC
TRBJ2-2	-	-	TRBV7-3	CASSLFAVNTGELFF	TGTGCCAGCAGCTTATTTGCAGTAAACACCGGGGAGCTGTTTTTT
TRBJ2-5	-	-	TRBV5-1	CASSFTGRGGETQYF	TGCGCCAGCAGCTTTACGGGAAGGGGCGGTGAGACCCAGTACTTC
TRBJ1-2	-	-	TRBV9	CASSPRPVNFAGYTF	TGTGCCAGCAGCCCCCGACCGGTAAATTTCGCTGGCTACACCTTC
TRBJ2-7	-	-	TRBV19	CASAGGGYSYEQYF	TGTGCCAGTGCCGGAGGAGGGTACTCCTACGAGCAGTACTTC
TRBJ1-2	-	-	TRBV7-2	CASSTGTYGYTF	TGTGCCAGCAGCACAGGGACCTATGGCTACACCTTC
TRBJ2-5	TRBD1	-	TRBV5-1	CASSSTGTGGAQTQYF	TGCGCCAGCAGCTCCACCGGGACAGGGGGCGCGCAGACCCAGTACTTC
TRBJ2-4	TRBD2	-	TRBV7-3	CASSLAGVGNIQYF	TGTGCCAGCAGCTTAGCGGGAGTGGGGAACATTCAGTACTTC